One sample yielded the 8 T cell receptor beta chains listed below, sequenced in a study of blood T cell repertoires in COVID-19. The table came from immunoSEQ multiplex PCR; TCRdb's copy has only in-frame clones and leaves some out. The top ten clones hold approximately 5% of a sample with under 55,000 clones, 75% to 90% of them seen once. The sequenced sample was peripheral blood. The origin of the receptors is a human donor in a cohort sampled during active COVID-19.

The V gene is TRBV5-8, the J gene TRBJ1-1; a weak D match, TRBD1 (5 bases). Per germline, CDR1 SGHTS and CDR2 YDEGEE. This CDR3 is 17 amino acids long. V dropped 4 bases and J dropped 5 bases, with 24 bases sitting between them. The CDR3 DNA reads as TGTGCCAGCAGCCCGATAATCTATAGGGCAGGGCGTACTGAAGCTTTCTTT. The encoded protein is CASSPIIYRAGRTEAFF. Complete variable domain (other parts from reference TRBV5-8 and TRBJ1-1): EAGVTQSPTHLIKTRGQQATLRCSPISGHTSVYWYQQALGLGLQFLLWYDEGEERNRGNFPPRFSGRQFPNYSSELNVNALELEDSALYLCASSPIIYRAGRTEAFFGQGTRLTVV.

The gene calls are TRBV4-3 and TRBJ2-6; the D gene is possibly TRBD1 (6 bases). This CDR3 region has 17 residues. Per the germline V gene, CDR1 is LGHNA and CDR2 is YSLEER. V was shortened by 0 bases and J by 0 bases, with 9 bases between the two germline ends. CDR3 loop: CASSQERGGSGANVLTF. The CDR3 coding sequence is TGCGCCAGCAGCCAAGAGCGAGGGGGCTCTGGGGCCAACGTCCTGACTTTC.

The chain joins TRBV15 to TRBJ1-1; D may be TRBD1 (6 bases). CDR1 is LNHNV, CDR2 YYDKDF, per germline (reference sequence). The CDR3 spans 18 residues. V shed 1 base and J shed 0 bases, with 18 bases lying between them. CDR3 nucleotides: TGTGCCACCAGCAGAGGTAACAGGGTGGTTCAGGTGAACACTGAAGCTTTCTTT. Translated: CATSRGNRVVQVNTEAFF. Complete variable domain (other parts from reference TRBV15 and TRBJ1-1): DAMVIQNPRYQVTQFGKPVTLSCSQTLNHNVMYWYQQKSSQAPKLLFHYYDKDFNNEADTPDNFQSRRPNTSFCFLDIRSPGLGDTAMYLCATSRGNRVVQVNTEAFFGQGTRLTVV.

The rearrangement uses TRBV7-2 and TRBJ2-3; weak D call: TRBD2 (5 bases). This CDR3 contains 18 residues. V lost 2 bases, J lost 2 bases, and 20 bases lay in between. Germline V gene sequence: CDR1 SGHTA, CDR2 FQGNSA. CDR3 coding DNA: TGTGCCAGCAGCTTAAGCACCGCCTCGGGATTGCTCACAGATACGCAGTATTTT. Its protein is CASSLSTASGLLTDTQYF. Combining the CDR3 with reference TRBV7-2 and TRBJ2-3 gives the whole variable domain GAGVSQSPSNKVTEKGKDVELRCDPISGHTALYWYRQSLGQGLEFLIYFQGNSAPDKSGLPSDRFSAERTGGSVSTLTIQRTQQEDSAVYLCASSLSTASGLLTDTQYFGPGTRLTVL.

V usage is TRBV19 and J usage is TRBJ1-1; D is possibly TRBD1 (6 bases). Trimming cost V 5 bases and J 0 bases, with 16 bases left between them. This CDR3 contains 16 residues. The V gene's germline CDR1 is LNHDA and CDR2 SQIVND (reference sequence). The CDR3: CASSARTALMNTEAFF. The CDR3 DNA sequence: TGTGCCAGTAGTGCCCGGACAGCCCTAATGAACACTGAAGCTTTCTTT.

This clone was seen only once. The genes are TRBV29-1 and TRBJ1-1; a weak D match, TRBD1 (6 bases). The CDR3 is 12 residues long. V shed 5 bases and J shed 3 bases, with 10 bases lying between them. Germline assignment: CDR1 SQVTM and CDR2 ANQGSEA. CDR3 loop: CSVTGRDTEAFF. The DNA for the CDR3 is TGCAGCGTTACAGGGAGAGACACTGAAGCTTTCTTT.

The V call is TRBV5-4, the J call TRBJ2-1, with 8 bases aligning to TRBD1. Per the germline V gene, CDR1 is SGHNT and CDR2 is YYREEE (reference sequence). Trimming took 2 bases from V and 5 from J; bases not matched to a gene: 6. The CDR3 loop spans 15 amino acids. The CDR3 nucleotides are TGTGCCAGCAGCTTACAGGGGGGCCGCGACAATGAGCAGTTCTTC. This encodes CASSLQGGRDNEQFF.

V gene TRBV5-6 combines with J gene TRBJ2-5, with D unclear. The CDR3 length is 15 residues. Germline V gene sequence: CDR1 SGHDT, CDR2 YYEEEE. Between the trimmed V and J ends, which lost 1 base and 5 bases, there was a span of 15 bases. The CDR3 is CASSLLGSLAETQYF. CDR3 nucleotides: TGTGCCAGCAGCTTGCTGGGCTCCCTGGCGGAGACCCAGTACTTC.